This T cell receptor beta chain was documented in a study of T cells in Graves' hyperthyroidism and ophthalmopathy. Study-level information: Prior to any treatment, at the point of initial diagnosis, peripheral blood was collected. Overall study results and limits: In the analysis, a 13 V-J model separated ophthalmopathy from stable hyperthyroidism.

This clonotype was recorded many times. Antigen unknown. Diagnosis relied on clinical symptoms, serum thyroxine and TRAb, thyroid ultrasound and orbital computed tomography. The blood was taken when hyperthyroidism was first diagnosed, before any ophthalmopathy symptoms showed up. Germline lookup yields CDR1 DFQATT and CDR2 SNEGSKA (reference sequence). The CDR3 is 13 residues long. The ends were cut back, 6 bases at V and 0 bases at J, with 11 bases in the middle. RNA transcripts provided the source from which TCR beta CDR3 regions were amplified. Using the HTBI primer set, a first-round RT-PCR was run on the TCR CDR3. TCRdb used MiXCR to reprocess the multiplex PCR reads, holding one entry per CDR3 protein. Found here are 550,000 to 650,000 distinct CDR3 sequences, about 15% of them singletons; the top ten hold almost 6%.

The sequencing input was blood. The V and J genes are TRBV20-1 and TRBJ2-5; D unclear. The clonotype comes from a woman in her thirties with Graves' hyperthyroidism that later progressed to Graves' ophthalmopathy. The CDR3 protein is CSAQRSYQETQYF. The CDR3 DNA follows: TGCAGTGCCCAAAGGAGCTACCAAGAGACCCAGTACTTC.